The T cell receptor (beta chain) under discussion was sequenced for a study of cytomegalovirus exposure and HLA in healthy donors. About the study: From HLA-typed donors, an early data release held some 80 million unique TCRs. Study-wide findings and caveats: It was taken for granted in presence/absence analyses that sequencing depth across donors was roughly uniform.

With 60 Vbeta and 13 Jbeta primers, the PCR was carried out. Produced via immunoSEQ multiplex PCR; TCRdb's table is partial and in-frame only. The table has under 85,000 clones, 60% to 80% seen once. The CDR3 has 14 residues. V shed 4 bases and J 5 bases; nucleotides not matched to a gene: 5. Germline assignment: CDR1 LGHNA and CDR2 YNFKEQ. This clone was seen a handful of times. Its antigen is not identified. The sequencing input was PBMCs. The receptor was derived from a man aged 35 to 55 in good health and CMV-seropositive. The V and J genes are TRBV4-2 and TRBJ2-7; TRBD2 aligns across 10 bases. CDR3: CASSPSGSGNEQYF. The DNA for the CDR3 is TGTGCCAGCAGCCCTAGCGGGAGCGGGAACGAGCAGTACTTC.